This TCR beta chain was sequenced in a study of blood T cell repertoires in COVID-19. Study overall: COVID-19 samples, acute and convalescent, were from the United States, Italy and Spain. The analysed material was cDNA or gDNA that came from T cells, B-cell-depleted T cells, or PBMCs.

The authors' processing: From reference gene primer amplification, estimates of nucleated cell counts were derived. Data came from immunoSEQ multiplex PCR; TCRdb stores just in-frame clones and leaves some out. D and trimming were read from the DNA, whereas the V and J calls and clone size are those reported in that table. Here the sample spans tens of thousands of clones, 65% to 80% being singletons. The CDR3 spans 15 residues. V was pared by 1 base and J by 6 bases, with 15 bases between. Per germline, CDR1 SEHNR and CDR2 FQNEAQ (reference sequence). The chain has TRBV7-9 and TRBJ1-1, with a weak D call TRBD1 (5 bases). This sequence was found in a man aged 70-80 years with acute or convalescent COVID-19. Sequencing input: peripheral blood. CDR3 DNA sequence: TGTGCCAGCAGCTTAGATTGGGGGGAGGTGGCTGAAGCTTTCTTT. It yields the protein CASSLDWGEVAEAFF.